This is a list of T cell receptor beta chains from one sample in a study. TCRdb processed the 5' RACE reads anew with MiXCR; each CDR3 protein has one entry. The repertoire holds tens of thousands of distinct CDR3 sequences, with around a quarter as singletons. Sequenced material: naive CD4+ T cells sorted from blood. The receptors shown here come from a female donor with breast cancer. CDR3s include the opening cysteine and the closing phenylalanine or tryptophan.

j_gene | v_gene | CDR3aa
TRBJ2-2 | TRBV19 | CASSIPTGELFF
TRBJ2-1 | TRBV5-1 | CASSRTGPYNEQFF
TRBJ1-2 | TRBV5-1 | CASSPWTGGDGYTF
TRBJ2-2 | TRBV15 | CATSRGTIPAELFF
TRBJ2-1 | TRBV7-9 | CASSLSLAGTYNEQFF
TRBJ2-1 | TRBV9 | CASSVGASGSSEQFF
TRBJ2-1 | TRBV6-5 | CASSPAASGRRSQFF
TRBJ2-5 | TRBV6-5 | CASGYQVTGYQETQYF
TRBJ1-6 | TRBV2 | CASEGSSYNSPLHF
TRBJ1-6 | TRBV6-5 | CASSYFSGQGSPLHF
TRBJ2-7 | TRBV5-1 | CASSLGGLAPYEQYF
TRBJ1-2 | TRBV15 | CATSRRGTQGIYYGYTF
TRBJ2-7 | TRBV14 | CASSPELRGSGSYEQYF
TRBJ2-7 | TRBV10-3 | CAISGTSGGRYEQYF
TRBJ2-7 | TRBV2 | CASSDRLAGGEQYF
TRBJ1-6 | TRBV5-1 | CASSLGQGSSPLHF
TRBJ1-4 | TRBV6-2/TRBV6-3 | CASSPLTAGREKLFF
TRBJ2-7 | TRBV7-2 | CASSLRTSGSSYEQYF
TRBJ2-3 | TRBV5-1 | CASSFGDLSTDTQYF
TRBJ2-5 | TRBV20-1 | CSAYSSGGGTQYF
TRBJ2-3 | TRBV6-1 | CASTGGPQLAGGADTQYF
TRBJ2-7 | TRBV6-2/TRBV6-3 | CASSDRDGILYEQYF
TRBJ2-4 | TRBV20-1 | CSARAPGSGYLAKNIQYF
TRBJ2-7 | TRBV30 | CAWSGYGYYEQYF
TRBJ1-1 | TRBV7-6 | CASSLAGDREAFF
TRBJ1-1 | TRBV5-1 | CASGLRAGQGEGTEAFF
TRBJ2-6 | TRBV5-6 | CASILGSSGANVLTF
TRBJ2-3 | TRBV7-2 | CASSSRTSGTSTDTQYF
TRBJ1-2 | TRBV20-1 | CSARKTGTNYGYTF
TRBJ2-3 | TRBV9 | CTSTKMRAGDTQYF
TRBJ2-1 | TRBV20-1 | CSARLRDEQFF
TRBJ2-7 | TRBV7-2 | CASSSSFGDYEQYF
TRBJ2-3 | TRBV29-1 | CSVGGPARTSGTTDTQYF
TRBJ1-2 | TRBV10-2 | CASSESIHPGSGYTF
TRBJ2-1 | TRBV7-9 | CASSLVGYNEQFF
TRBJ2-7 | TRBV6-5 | CASSYSQVYEQYF
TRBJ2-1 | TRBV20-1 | CSALTSGVSDEQFF
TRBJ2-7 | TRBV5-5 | CASSLSDLGWGPREQYF
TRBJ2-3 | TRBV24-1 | CATSDSAGPADTQYF
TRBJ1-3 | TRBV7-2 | CASRKDGENTIYF
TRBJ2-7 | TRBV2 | CASIPDRGSYEQYF
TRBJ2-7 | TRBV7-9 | CASSPQDREEQYF
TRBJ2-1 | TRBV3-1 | CASTSGTSLLNEQFF
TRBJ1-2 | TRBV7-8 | CASSPRGGGGGYTF
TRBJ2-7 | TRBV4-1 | CASSPGFSYEQYF
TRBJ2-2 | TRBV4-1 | CASSQGYTGELFF
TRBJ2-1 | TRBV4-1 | CASSQDTAGVRNEQFF
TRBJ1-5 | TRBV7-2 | CASSLIDNQPQHF
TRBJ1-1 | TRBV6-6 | CASSLEGWTEAFF
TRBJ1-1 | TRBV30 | CAWRGQGLNTEAFF
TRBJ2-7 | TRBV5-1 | CASSDGRTYEQYF
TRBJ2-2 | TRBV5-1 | CASSLDPTGELFF
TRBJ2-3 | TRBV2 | CASSERPLGSLNTDTQYF